The next 24 T cell receptor beta chains were all read from a single sample in a study of T cells expressing NK-cell markers. TCRdb reanalyzed the 5' RACE reads, giving one entry per CDR3 protein sequence and no DNA. The sample has about 390,000 distinct CDR3 sequences. Sequencing was carried out using blood T cells: a sorted CD56 or NKG2C T cell subset, CD4+ or CD8+ T cells, or bulk PBMC T cells (not recorded which). The source is a woman aged 45-60 years in good health.

This chain links TRBV10-3 with TRBJ1-2. The V gene's germline CDR1 is ENHRY and CDR2 SYGVKD. This CDR3 has 11 amino acids. The CDR3 sequence is CAAGANYGYTF.

The J gene is TRBJ2-3, the V gene TRBV11-2; absent DNA, TCRdb's TRBD2 call cannot be checked. Germline CDR1 is SGHAT and CDR2 is FQNNGV. The CDR3 has 15 residues. CDR3 sequence: CASSSLAGNTDTQYF.

The chain joins TRBV5-1 to TRBJ2-4; the TRBD2 assignment by TCRdb is unverifiable without DNA. Germline CDR1 reads SGHRS; CDR2 reads YFSETQ. CDR3 length: 15 amino acids. The chain's CDR3 is CASSWTSGNKNIQYF.

The chain couples TRBV11-3 to TRBJ2-1; TCRdb indicates TRBD1, and absent DNA this call remains unverified. Germline CDR1 reads SGHNT; CDR2 reads YENEEA. The CDR3 covers 17 residues. The CDR3 region is CASSLVAGLSSYNEQFF.

V is TRBV4-2 and J is TRBJ2-5. Germline assignment: CDR1 LGHNA and CDR2 YNFKEQ. This CDR3 spans 14 amino acids. The CDR3 loop is CASSQDRVVETQYF.

The chain joins TRBV6-9 to TRBJ1-1; with no DNA, the TCRdb D assignment of TRBD1 cannot be verified. The CDR3 length is 14 residues. Germline V gene lookup returns CDR1 MNHGY and CDR2 SVAAGI. CDR3 residues: CASSPGQGSAEAFF.

The J gene is TRBJ2-1, the V gene TRBV29-1; TCRdb returns TRBD2, unconfirmable since there is no DNA. Germline V gene lookup returns CDR1 SQVTM and CDR2 ANQGSEA. There are 14 residues in the CDR3. CDR3 protein: CSAAPITSGDEQFF.

The chain has TRBV7-9 and TRBJ1-2; TCRdb calls TRBD1, which cannot be checked without DNA. Germline V CDR1 and CDR2: SEHNR, FQNEAQ (reference sequence). The CDR3 contains 12 residues. The CDR3: CASSLDRFGYTF.

The J gene is TRBJ2-1, the V gene TRBV12-3 or TRBV12-4; the TRBD1 assignment by TCRdb is unverifiable without DNA. The CDR3 loop spans 15 amino acids. CDR3 in amino acids: CASSQIQGAGNEQFF.

This chain links TRBV20-1 with TRBJ1-4. Germline lookup yields CDR1 DFQATT and CDR2 SNEGSKA (reference sequence). The CDR3 loop spans 13 amino acids. The CDR3 here is CSASAGVYEKLFF.

The V call is TRBV4-2, the J call TRBJ2-7; TCRdb indicates TRBD2, and absent DNA this call remains unverified. Germline V CDR1 and CDR2: LGHNA, YNFKEQ. The CDR3 extends over 15 amino acids. CDR3 protein: CASSQDRLAGLEQYF.

The rearrangement links TRBV4-1 to TRBJ2-2; TCRdb indicates TRBD2, and absent DNA this call remains unverified. The CDR3 loop spans 17 amino acids. Germline V gene sequence: CDR1 MGHRA, CDR2 YSYEKL. The CDR3 here is CASSHLGSGANTGELFF.

The rearrangement uses TRBV10-1 and TRBJ1-1; with no DNA, the TCRdb D assignment of TRBD1 cannot be verified. In germline, CDR1 is WNHNN, CDR2 SYGVQD (reference sequence). The CDR3 covers 14 residues. This CDR3 reads CASTEIPGGTEAFF.

The CDR3 is CASTIQGASEAFF. J is TRBJ1-1 and V is TRBV12-3 or TRBV12-4; no DNA is available, so the TRBD1 call from TCRdb remains unchecked. The CDR3 has 13 amino acids.

The CDR3 protein is CATTRDSIDEQFF. V is TRBV24-1 and J is TRBJ2-1; as DNA is missing, the TRBD1 call by TCRdb cannot be tested. In germline, CDR1 is KGHDR, CDR2 SFDVKD. This CDR3 is 13 amino acids long.

The rearrangement links TRBV7-2 to TRBJ2-5; TCRdb calls TRBD2, which cannot be checked without DNA. This CDR3 spans 15 amino acids. CDR1 and CDR2 (germline): SGHTA, FQGNSA. This chain's CDR3 is CASSLAPGLQETQYF.

J is TRBJ2-3 and V is TRBV5-1; there is no DNA to check the TCRdb D call of TRBD2. The CDR3 has 14 residues. From germline, CDR1 is SGHRS and CDR2 YFSETQ. The CDR3 is CASTRTNEADTQYF.

The chain combines TRBV25-1 with TRBJ2-7. The CDR3 totals 11 residues. CDR1 MGHDK and CDR2 SYGVNS come from the germline V gene. CDR3 region: CASRVGYEQYF.

This chain connects TRBV3-1 to TRBJ2-2; TCRdb calls TRBD2, which cannot be checked without DNA. Looked up from germline, CDR1 is LGHDT and CDR2 is YNNKEL (reference sequence). This CDR3 contains 16 residues. CDR3: CASSQDLAGLTGELFF.

This chain uses TRBV6-1 with TRBJ1-2. Germline V gene lookup returns CDR1 MNHNS and CDR2 SASEGT. The CDR3 consists of 15 residues. The CDR3 spells CASRDSNQIFYGYTF.

The chain uses TRBV12-3 or TRBV12-4 and TRBJ1-1. The CDR3 is 12 residues long. The CDR3 is CASSLQLMEAFF.

The chain employs TRBV12-3 or TRBV12-4 and TRBJ2-5; TCRdb's D gene call, TRBD2, goes unchecked for lack of DNA. The CDR3 has 15 residues. CDR3 loop: CASSLEGSLQETQYF.

V is TRBV27 and J is TRBJ1-5; the D call from TCRdb, TRBD1, cannot be confirmed without DNA. The length of the CDR3 is 13 residues. Germline V lookup: CDR1 MNHEY, CDR2 SMNVEV (reference sequence). This CDR3 reads CASSSGGSQPQHF.

CDR3 sequence: CASSLTSGGINEQFF. The chain employs TRBV7-9 and TRBJ2-1; TCRdb's D gene call, TRBD2, goes unchecked for lack of DNA. Germline assignment: CDR1 SEHNR and CDR2 FQNEAQ (reference sequence). The CDR3 has 15 residues.